This T cell receptor (beta chain) was documented in a study of blood T cells in healthy people across ages. Study findings and constraints: It was found that TCR beta diversity correlated strongly with the percentage of naive T cells. Naive and antigen-experienced cells could not be conclusively compared, given unsorted PBMCs. Observed TCR beta diversity per million T cells went down as age went up. This fall followed a roughly linear course with age.

Germline CDR1 and CDR2: SGDLS and YYNGEE. The CDR3 consists of 15 residues. V was shortened by 0 bases and J by 1 base, with 11 bases between the two germline ends. There are many counts of this clonotype. Its cognate antigen is unknown. A second PCR of about 7 to 11 cycles used a sample-barcoded 5' primer and a J-beta primer mix. Per sample, CDR3-containing paired-end reads numbered at least 2.5 million. Using its own MiXCR run on the 5' RACE reads, TCRdb lists one record per CDR3 protein. Here the sample spans roughly 640,000 distinct CDR3 sequences, about 30% being singletons. The receptor comes from a woman of 80 years or more in good health. The chain uses TRBV9 and TRBJ2-7, with D tentatively TRBD1 (5 bases). Sequences were obtained from blood. The CDR3 DNA reads as TGTGCCAGCAGCGTAGCGGCAGGGCGATCCTACGAGCAGTACTTC. Protein product: CASSVAAGRSYEQYF.